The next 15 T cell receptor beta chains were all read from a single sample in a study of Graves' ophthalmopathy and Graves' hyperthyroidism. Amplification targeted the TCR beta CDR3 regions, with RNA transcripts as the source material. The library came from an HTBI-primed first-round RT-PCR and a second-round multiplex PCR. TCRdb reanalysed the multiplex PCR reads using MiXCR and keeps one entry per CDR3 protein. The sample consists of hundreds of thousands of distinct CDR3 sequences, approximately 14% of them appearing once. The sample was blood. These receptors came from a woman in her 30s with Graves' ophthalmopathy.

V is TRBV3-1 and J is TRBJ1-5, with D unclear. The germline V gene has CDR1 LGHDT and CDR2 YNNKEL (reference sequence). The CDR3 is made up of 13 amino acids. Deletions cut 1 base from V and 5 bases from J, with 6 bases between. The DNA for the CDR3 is TGTGCCAGCAGCCAAGTCCCAGATCAGCCCCAGCATTTT. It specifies CASSQVPDQPQHF. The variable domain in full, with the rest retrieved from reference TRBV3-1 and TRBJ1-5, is DTAVSQTPKYLVTQMGNDKSIKCEQNLGHDTMYWYKQDSKKFLKIMFSYNNKELIINETVPNRFSPKSPDKAHLNLHINSLELGDSAVYFCASSQVPDQPQHFGDGTRLSIL.

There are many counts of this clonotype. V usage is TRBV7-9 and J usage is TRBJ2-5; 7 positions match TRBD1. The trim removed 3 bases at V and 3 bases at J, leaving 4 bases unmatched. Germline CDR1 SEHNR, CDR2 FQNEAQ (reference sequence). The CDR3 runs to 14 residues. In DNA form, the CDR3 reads TGTGCCAGCAGCTTGCATACAGGGGAAGAGACCCAGTACTTC. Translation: CASSLHTGEETQYF.

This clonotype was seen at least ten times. The CDR3 sequence is CASSFSSNQPQHF. CDR3 coding DNA: TGTGCCAGCAGCTTCAGTAGCAATCAGCCCCAGCATTTT. The rearrangement joins TRBV7-2 to TRBJ1-5; unclear D gene. Germline CDR1 SGHTA, CDR2 FQGNSA. V lost 3 bases, J lost 0 bases, and 3 bases lay in between. The CDR3 sequence is 13 residues long.

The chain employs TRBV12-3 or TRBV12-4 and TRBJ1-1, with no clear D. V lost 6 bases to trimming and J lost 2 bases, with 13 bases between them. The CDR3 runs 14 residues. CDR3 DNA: TGTGCCAGCAGCCCAAGCTCCCCAAACACTGAAGCTTTCTTT. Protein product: CASSPSSPNTEAFF.

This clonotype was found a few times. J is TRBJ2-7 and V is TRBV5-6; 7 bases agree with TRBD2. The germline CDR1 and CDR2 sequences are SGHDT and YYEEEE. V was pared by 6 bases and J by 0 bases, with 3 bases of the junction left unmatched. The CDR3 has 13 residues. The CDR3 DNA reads TGTGCCAGCATGGGACTACTCTCCTACGAGCAGTACTTC. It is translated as CASMGLLSYEQYF. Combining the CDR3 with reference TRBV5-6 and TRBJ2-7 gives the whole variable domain DAGVTQSPTHLIKTRGQQVTLRCSPKSGHDTVSWYQQALGQGPQFIFQYYEEEERQRGNFPDRFSGHQFPNYSSELNVNALLLGDSALYLCASMGLLSYEQYFGPGTRLTVT.

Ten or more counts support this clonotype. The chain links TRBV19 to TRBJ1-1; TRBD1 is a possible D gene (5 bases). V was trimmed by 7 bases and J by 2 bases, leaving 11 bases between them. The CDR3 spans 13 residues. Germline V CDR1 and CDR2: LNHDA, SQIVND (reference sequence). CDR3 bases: TGTGCCAGTACCAGGACATATAACACTGAAGCTTTCTTT. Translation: CASTRTYNTEAFF.

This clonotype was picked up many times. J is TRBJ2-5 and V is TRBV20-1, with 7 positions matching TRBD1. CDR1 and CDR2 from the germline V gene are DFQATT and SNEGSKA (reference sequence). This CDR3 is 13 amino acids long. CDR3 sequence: CSPGQGDGETQYF. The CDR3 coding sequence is TGCAGCCCTGGGCAGGGGGACGGAGAGACCCAGTACTTC.

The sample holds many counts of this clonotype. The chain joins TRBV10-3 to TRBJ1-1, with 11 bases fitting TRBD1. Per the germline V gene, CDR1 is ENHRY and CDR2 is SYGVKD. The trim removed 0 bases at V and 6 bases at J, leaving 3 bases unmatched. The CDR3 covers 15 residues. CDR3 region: CAISESGTGGAEAFF. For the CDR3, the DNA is TGTGCCATCAGTGAGTCAGGGACAGGGGGGGCTGAAGCTTTCTTT.

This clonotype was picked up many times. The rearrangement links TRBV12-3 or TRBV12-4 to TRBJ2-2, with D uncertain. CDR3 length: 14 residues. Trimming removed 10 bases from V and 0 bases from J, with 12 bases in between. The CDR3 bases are TGTGCCACGGGTCTGCAGACGAACACCGGGGAGCTGTTTTTT. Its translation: CATGLQTNTGELFF.

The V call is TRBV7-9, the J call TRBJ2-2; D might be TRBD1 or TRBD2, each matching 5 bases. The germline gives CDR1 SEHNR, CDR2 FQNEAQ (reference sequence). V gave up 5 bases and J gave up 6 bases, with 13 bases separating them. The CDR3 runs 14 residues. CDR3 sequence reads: CASSEGLGAGELFF. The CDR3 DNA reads TGTGCCAGCAGCGAAGGGTTGGGGGCCGGGGAGCTGTTTTTT.

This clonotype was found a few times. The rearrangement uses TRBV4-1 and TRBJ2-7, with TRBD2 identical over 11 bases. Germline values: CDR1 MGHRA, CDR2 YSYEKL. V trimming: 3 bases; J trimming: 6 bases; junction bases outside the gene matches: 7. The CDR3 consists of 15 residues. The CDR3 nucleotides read TGCGCCAGCAGCCAGGCACTAGCGGGAGTTTTCGAGCAGTACTTC. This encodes CASSQALAGVFEQYF.

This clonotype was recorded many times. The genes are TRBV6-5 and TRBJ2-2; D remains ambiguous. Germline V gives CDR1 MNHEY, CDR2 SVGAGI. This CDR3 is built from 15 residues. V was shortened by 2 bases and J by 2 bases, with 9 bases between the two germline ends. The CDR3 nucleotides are TGTGCCAGCAGTTACGGGCTACCTAACACCGGGGAGCTGTTTTTT. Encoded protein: CASSYGLPNTGELFF.

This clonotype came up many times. CDR3 bases: TGTGCCAGCAGCTTAGTTCGGGCCAACGTCCTGACTTTC. Translated, it gives CASSLVRANVLTF. The chain recombines TRBV7-6 with TRBJ2-6; D gene unclear. CDR3 length equals 13 residues. Germline CDR1 and CDR2: SGHVS and FNYEAQ. Trimming pared 1 base from V and 5 bases from J, leaving 3 bases between. Full variable domain (remainder filled in from reference TRBV7-6 and TRBJ2-6): GAGVSQSPRYKVTKRGQDVALRCDPISGHVSLYWYRQALGQGPEFLTYFNYEAQQDKSGLPNDRFSAERPEGSISTLTIQRTEQRDSAMYRCASSLVRANVLTFGAGSRLTVL.

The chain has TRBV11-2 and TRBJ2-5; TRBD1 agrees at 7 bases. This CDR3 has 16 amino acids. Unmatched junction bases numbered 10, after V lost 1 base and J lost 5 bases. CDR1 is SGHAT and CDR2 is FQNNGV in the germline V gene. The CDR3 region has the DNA TGTGCCAGCAGCTTAGCCAAGGGGGCAGCGGCGGAGACCCAGTACTTC. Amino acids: CASSLAKGAAAETQYF. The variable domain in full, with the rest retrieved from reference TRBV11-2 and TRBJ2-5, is EAGVAQSPRYKIIEKRQSVAFWCNPISGHATLYWYQQILGQGPKLLIQFQNNGVVDDSQLPKDRFSAERLKGVDSTLKIQPAKLEDSAVYLCASSLAKGAAAETQYFGPGTRLLVL.

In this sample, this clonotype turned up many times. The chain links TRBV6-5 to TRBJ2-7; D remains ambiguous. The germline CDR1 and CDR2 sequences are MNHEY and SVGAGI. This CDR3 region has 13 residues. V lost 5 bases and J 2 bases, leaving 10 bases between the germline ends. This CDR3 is CASSLDGAYEQYF. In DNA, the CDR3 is TGTGCCAGCAGTCTCGACGGAGCCTACGAGCAGTACTTC.